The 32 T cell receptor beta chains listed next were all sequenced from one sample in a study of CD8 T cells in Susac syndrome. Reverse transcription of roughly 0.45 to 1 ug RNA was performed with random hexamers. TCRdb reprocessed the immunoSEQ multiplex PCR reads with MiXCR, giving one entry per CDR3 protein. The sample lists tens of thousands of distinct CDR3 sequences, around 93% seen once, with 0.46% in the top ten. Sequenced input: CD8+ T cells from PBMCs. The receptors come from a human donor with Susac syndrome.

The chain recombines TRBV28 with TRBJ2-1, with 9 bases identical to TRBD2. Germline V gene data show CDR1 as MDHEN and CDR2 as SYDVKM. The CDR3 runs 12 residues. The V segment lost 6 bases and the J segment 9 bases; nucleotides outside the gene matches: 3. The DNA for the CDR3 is TGTGCCAGCAGCTCTAGCGGGATTGAGCAGTTCTTC. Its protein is CASSSSGIEQFF.

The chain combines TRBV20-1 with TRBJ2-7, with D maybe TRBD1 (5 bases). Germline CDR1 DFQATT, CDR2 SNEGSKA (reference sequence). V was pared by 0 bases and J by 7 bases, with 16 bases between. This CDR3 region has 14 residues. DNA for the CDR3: TGCAGTGCTAGAGACCCAGGGTTTCCTCGAGAGCAGTACTTC. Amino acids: CSARDPGFPREQYF.

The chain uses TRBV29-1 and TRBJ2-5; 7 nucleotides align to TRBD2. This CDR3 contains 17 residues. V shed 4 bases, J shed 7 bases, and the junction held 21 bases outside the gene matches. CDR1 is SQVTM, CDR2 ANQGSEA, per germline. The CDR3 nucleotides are TGCAGCGTTGGCGGAGGTTGGGGGGGGGAAGGGGAGGGGACCCAGTACTTC. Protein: CSVGGGWGGEGEGTQYF.

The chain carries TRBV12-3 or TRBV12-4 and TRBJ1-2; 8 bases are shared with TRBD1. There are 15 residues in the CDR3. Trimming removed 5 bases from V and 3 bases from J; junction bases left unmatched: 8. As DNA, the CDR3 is TGTGCCAGCAGTGGGGGGTTGGACAGGGACTATGGCTACACCTTC. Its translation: CASSGGLDRDYGYTF.

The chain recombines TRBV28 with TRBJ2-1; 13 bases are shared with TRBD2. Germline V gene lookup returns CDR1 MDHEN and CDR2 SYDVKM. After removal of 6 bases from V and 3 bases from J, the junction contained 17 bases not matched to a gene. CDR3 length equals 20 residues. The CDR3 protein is CASSHASDGLAGAVYNEQFF. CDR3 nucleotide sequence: TGTGCCAGCAGCCATGCTTCCGATGGACTAGCGGGAGCGGTCTACAATGAGCAGTTCTTC. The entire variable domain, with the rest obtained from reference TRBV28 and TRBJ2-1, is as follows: DVKVTQSSRYLVKRTGEKVFLECVQDMDHENMFWYRQDPGLGLRLIYFSYDVKMKEKGDIPEGYSVSREKKERFSLILESASTNQTSMYLCASSHASDGLAGAVYNEQFFGPGTRLTVL.

Written as DNA, the CDR3 is TGTGCCAGCAGCTCCCAGGGGTGGGCGGGAGAATACGAGCAGTACTTC. Protein sequence: CASSSQGWAGEYEQYF. This chain uses TRBV11-2 with TRBJ2-7, with D perhaps TRBD2 (7 bases). Trimming took 4 bases from V and 4 from J, leaving 20 bases between them. This CDR3 is 16 amino acids long. Germline values: CDR1 SGHAT, CDR2 FQNNGV. Full variable domain (missing parts from reference TRBV11-2 and TRBJ2-7): EAGVAQSPRYKIIEKRQSVAFWCNPISGHATLYWYQQILGQGPKLLIQFQNNGVVDDSQLPKDRFSAERLKGVDSTLKIQPAKLEDSAVYLCASSSQGWAGEYEQYFGPGTRLTVT.

CDR3 DNA sequence: TGTGCCAGCAGCCGGGGGACAGATAGCAATCAGCCCCAGCATTTT. Its protein product is CASSRGTDSNQPQHF. V usage is TRBV7-9 and J usage is TRBJ1-5, with 7 nucleotides matching TRBD1. The V gene end was trimmed by 5 bases and the J gene end by 0 bases; junction bases not matched to a gene: 4. Germline V gives CDR1 SEHNR, CDR2 FQNEAQ (reference sequence). The CDR3 loop spans 15 amino acids.

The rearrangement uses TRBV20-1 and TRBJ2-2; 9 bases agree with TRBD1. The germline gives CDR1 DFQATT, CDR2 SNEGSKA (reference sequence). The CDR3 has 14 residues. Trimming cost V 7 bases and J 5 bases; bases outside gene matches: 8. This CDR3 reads CSGTGGVETGELFF. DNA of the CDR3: TGCAGTGGCACAGGGGGCGTAGAGACCGGGGAGCTGTTTTTT.

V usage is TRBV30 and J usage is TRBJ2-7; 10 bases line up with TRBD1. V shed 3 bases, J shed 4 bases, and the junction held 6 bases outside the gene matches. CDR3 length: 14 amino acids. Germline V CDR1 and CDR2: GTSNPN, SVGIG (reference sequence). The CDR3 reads CAWSAGTGDYEQYF. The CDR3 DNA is TGTGCCTGGAGCGCCGGGACAGGGGATTACGAGCAGTACTTC.

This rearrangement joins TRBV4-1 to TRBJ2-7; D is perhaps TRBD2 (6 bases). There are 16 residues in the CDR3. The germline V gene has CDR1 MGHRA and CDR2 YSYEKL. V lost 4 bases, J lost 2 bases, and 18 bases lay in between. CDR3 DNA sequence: TGCGCCAGCAGCCTCTTTAGCGGAGGGGACGCCTACGAGCAGTACTTC. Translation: CASSLFSGGDAYEQYF.

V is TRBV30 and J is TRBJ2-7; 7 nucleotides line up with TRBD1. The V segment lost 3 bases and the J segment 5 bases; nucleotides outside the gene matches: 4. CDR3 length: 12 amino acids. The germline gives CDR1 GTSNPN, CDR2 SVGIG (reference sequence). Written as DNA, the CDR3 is TGTGCCTGGAGCTTAGACAGGGACGAGCAGTACTTC. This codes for CAWSLDRDEQYF.

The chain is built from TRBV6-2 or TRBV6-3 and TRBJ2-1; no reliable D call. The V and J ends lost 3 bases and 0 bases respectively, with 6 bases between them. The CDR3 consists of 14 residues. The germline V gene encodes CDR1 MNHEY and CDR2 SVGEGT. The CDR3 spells CASSYLGSYNEQFF. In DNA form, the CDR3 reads TGTGCCAGCAGTTATTTGGGCTCCTACAATGAGCAGTTCTTC.

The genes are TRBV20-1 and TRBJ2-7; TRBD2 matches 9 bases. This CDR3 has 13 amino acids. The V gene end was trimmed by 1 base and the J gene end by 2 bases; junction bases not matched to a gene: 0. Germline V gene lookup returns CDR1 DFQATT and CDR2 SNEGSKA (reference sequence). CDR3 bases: TGCAGTGCTAGAGTAGCGGGAGCCTACGAGCAGTACTTC. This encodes CSARVAGAYEQYF.

This CDR3 is CASSQRQGGTDTQYF. The DNA for the CDR3 is TGTGCCAGCAGCCAGCGACAGGGAGGCACAGATACGCAGTATTTT. The chain recombines TRBV5-4 with TRBJ2-3; TRBD1 agrees at 7 bases. Germline trimming cut 4 bases from V and 1 base from J; bases unmatched to any gene: 6. CDR3 length equals 15 residues. The V gene's germline CDR1 is SGHNT and CDR2 YYREEE (reference sequence).

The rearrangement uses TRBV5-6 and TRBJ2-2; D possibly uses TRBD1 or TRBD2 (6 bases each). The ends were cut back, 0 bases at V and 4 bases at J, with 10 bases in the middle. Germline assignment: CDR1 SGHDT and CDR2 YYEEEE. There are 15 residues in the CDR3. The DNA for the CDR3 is TGTGCCAGCAGCTTGGGGACAGCGGGCACCGGGGAGCTGTTTTTT. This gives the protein CASSLGTAGTGELFF.

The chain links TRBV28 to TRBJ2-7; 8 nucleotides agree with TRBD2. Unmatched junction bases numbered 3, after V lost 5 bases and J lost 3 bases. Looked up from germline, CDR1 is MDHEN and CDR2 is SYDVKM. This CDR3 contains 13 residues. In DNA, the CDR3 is TGTGCCAGCAGTCATACTAGCGGCTACGAGCAGTACTTC. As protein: CASSHTSGYEQYF.

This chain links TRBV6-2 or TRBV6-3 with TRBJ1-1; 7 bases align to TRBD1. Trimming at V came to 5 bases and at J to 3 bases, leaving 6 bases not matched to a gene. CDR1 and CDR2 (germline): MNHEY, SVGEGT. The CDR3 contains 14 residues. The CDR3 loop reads CASSLQGWDTEAFF. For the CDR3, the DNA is TGTGCCAGCAGTCTACAGGGGTGGGACACTGAAGCTTTCTTT.

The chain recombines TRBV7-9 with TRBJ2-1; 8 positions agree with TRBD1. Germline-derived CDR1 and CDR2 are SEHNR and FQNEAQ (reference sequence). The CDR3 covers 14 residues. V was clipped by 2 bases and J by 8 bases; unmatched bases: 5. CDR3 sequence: CASSLRQGRYEQFF. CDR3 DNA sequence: TGTGCCAGCAGCTTACGACAGGGGAGGTATGAGCAGTTCTTC.

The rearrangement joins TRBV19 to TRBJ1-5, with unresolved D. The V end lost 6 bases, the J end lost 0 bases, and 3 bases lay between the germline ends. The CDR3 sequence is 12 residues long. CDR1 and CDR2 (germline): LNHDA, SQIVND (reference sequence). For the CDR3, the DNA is TGTGCCAGTAGCGCTAGCAATCAGCCCCAGCATTTT. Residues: CASSASNQPQHF.

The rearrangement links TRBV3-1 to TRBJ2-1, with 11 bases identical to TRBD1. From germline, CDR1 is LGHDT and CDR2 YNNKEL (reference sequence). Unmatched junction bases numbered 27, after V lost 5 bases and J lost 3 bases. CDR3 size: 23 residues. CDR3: CASSWDRGVVGAGGRPIYNEQFF. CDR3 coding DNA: TGTGCCAGCAGCTGGGACAGGGGGGTAGTTGGAGCGGGAGGACGACCGATCTACAATGAGCAGTTCTTC.

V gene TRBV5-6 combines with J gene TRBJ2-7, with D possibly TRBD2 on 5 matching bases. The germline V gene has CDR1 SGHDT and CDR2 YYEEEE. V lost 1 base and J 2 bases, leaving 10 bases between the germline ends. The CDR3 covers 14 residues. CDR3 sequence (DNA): TGTGCCAGCAGCTTGATCGGGAACGCCTACGAGCAGTACTTC. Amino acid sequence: CASSLIGNAYEQYF.

DNA of the CDR3: TGCAGCGTTGCTTTGGGCAGGGAGCGCAATCAGCCCCAGCATTTT. It is translated as CSVALGRERNQPQHF. This chain uses TRBV29-1 with TRBJ1-5; a possible D gene is TRBD1 (5 bases). Between the trimmed V and J ends, which lost 4 bases and 2 bases, there was a span of 15 bases. The germline gives CDR1 SQVTM, CDR2 ANQGSEA. This CDR3 spans 15 amino acids.

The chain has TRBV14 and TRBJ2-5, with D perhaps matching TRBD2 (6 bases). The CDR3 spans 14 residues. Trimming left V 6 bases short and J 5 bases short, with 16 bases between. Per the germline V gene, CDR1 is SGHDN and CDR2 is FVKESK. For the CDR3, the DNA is TGTGCCAGCAGGCCAGGAGGGGCCATTGAGACCCAGTACTTC. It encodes CASRPGGAIETQYF. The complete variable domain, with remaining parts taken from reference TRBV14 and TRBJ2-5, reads EAGVTQFPSHSVIEKGQTVTLRCDPISGHDNLYWYRRVMGKEIKFLLHFVKESKQDESGMPNNRFLAERTGGTYSTLKVQPAELEDSGVYFCASRPGGAIETQYFGPGTRLLVL.

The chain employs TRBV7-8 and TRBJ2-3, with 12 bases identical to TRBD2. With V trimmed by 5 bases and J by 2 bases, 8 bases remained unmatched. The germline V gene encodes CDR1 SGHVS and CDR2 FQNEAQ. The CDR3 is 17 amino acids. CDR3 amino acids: CASSPKWTSGVTDTQYF. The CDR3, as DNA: TGTGCCAGCAGCCCAAAGTGGACTAGCGGGGTCACAGATACGCAGTATTTT. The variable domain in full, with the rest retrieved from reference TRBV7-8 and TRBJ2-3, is GAGVSQSPRYKVAKRGQDVALRCDPISGHVSLFWYQQALGQGPEFLTYFQNEAQLDKSGLPSDRFFAERPEGSVSTLKIQRTQQEDSAVYLCASSPKWTSGVTDTQYFGPGTRLTVL.

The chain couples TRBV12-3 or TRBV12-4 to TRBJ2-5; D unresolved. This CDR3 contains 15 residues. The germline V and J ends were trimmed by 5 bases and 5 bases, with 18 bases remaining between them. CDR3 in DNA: TGTGCCAGCAGTACGAGGACCCGGCCGACGGAGACCCAGTACTTC. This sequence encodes CASSTRTRPTETQYF.

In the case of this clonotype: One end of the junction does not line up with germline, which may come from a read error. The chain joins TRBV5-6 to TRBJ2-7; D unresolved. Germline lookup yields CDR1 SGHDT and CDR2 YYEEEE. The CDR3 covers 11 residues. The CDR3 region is CASSFRLESDF. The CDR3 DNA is TGTGCCAGCAGCTTTAGGCTAGAATCGGACTTC.

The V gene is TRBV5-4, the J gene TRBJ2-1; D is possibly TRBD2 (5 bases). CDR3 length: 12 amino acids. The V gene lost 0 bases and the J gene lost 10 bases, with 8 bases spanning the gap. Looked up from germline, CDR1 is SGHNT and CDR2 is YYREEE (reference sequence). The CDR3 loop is CASSLESGEQFF. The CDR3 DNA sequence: TGTGCCAGCAGCTTGGAATCGGGAGAGCAGTTCTTC.

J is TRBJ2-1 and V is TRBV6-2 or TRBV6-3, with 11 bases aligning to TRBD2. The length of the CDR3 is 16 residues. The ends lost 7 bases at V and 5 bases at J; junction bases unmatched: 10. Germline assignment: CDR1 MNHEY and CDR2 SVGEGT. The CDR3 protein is CASNSLAGEFHNEQFF. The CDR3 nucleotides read TGTGCCAGCAACTCACTAGCGGGAGAGTTCCACAATGAGCAGTTCTTC.

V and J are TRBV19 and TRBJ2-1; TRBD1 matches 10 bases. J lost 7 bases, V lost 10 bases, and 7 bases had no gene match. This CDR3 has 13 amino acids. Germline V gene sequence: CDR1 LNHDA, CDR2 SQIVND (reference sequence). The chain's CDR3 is CATGTGERNEQFF. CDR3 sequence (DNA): TGTGCCACAGGGACAGGGGAAAGGAATGAGCAGTTCTTC.

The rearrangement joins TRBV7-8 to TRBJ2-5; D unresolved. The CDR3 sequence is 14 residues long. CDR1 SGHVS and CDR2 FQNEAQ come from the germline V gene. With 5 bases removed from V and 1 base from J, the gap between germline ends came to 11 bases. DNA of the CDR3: TGTGCCAGCAGCAACCGGGCTCCCCAAGAGACCCAGTACTTC. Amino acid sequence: CASSNRAPQETQYF.

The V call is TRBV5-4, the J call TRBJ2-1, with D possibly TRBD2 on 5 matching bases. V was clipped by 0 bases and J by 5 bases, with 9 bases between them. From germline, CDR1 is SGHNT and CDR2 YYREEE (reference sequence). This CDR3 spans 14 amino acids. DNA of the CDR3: TGTGCCAGCAGCTTGGGGGGAGTCGACAATGAGCAGTTCTTC. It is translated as CASSLGGVDNEQFF.

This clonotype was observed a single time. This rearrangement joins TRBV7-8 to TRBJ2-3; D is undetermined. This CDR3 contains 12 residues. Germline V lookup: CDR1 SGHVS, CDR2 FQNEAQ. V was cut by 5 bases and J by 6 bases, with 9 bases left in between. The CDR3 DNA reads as TGTGCCAGCAGCGAACCGTCCGATACGCAGTATTTT. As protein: CASSEPSDTQYF. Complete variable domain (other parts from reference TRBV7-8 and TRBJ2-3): GAGVSQSPRYKVAKRGQDVALRCDPISGHVSLFWYQQALGQGPEFLTYFQNEAQLDKSGLPSDRFFAERPEGSVSTLKIQRTQQEDSAVYLCASSEPSDTQYFGPGTRLTVL.